Described below is a single T cell receptor (beta chain) sequence and its context. These data belong to a study of control samples from healthy donors and cancer patients. The protocol was immunoSEQ multiplex PCR, while the TCRdb copy is restricted to in-frame clones and leaves out a portion. The profile covers over 85,000 clones, with less than 90% appearing a single time and 9.5% to 10% taken by the ten largest. Sequencing was performed on PBMCs. The clonotype originates from a woman aged 45 to 65 with colorectal cancer.

The CDR3 DNA is TGTGCCAGCAGTCGCTACATGGCTGTGAATGAGCAGTTCTTC. Translating gives CASSRYMAVNEQFF. The rearrangement links TRBV6-5 to TRBJ2-1; D not resolved. Germline lookup yields CDR1 MNHEY and CDR2 SVGAGI. The CDR3 loop spans 14 amino acids. Trimming stripped 5 bases from V and 7 bases from J, with 15 bases between.